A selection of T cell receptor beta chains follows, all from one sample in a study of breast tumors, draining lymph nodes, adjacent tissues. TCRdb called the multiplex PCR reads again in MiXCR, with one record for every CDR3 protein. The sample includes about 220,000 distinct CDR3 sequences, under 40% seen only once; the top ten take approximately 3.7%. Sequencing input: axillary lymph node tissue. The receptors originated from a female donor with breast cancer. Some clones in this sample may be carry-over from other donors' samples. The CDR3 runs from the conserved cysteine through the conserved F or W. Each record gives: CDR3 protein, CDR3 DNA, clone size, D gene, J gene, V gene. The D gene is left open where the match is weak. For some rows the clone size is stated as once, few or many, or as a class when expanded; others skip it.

CASSWDSRETQYF	TGTGCCAGCAGTTGGGACTCCCGAGAGACCCAGTACTTC	few	.	TRBJ2-5	TRBV6-2/TRBV6-3
CASRWGQYF	TGTGCCAGCAGGTGGGGACAGTATTTT	.	.	TRBJ2-3	TRBV2
CATQTSRNTGELFF	TGTGCCACTCAGACTAGCAGAAACACCGGGGAGCTGTTTTTT	many	TRBD2	TRBJ2-2	TRBV24-1
CASSLIMSDQETQYF	TGTGCCAGCAGCTTAATTATGTCGGACCAAGAGACCCAGTACTTC	many	.	TRBJ2-5	TRBV7-9
CASSYSGGNQETQYF	TGTGCCAGCAGTTACTCTGGGGGGAACCAAGAGACCCAGTACTTC	many	.	TRBJ2-5	TRBV6-5
CASGPPTRGGEKLFF	TGTGCTAGTGGGCCCCCCACTCGGGGTGGTGAAAAACTGTTTTTT	.	.	TRBJ1-4	TRBV12-5
CASSQDRAGGTYEQYF	TGCGCCAGCAGCCAAGATCGAGCGGGAGGGACCTACGAGCAGTACTTC	many	TRBD2	TRBJ2-7	TRBV4-1
CASRGGGSGRSSYNEQFF	TGTGCCAGCAGGGGAGGTGGTAGCGGGAGGAGCTCCTACAATGAGCAGTTCTTC	few	TRBD2	TRBJ2-1	TRBV6-1
CASSPFLAGELFF	TGTGCCAGCAGTCCTTTCTTGGCCGGGGAGCTGTTTTTT	many	.	TRBJ2-2	TRBV2
CSASSTTLRGTDNEQFF	TGCAGTGCCAGTAGTACGACGCTACGGGGGACCGACAATGAGCAGTTCTTC	.	.	TRBJ2-1	TRBV20-1
CASSLAGRAGEKLFF	TGTGCCAGCAGCTTAGCGGGTAGGGCGGGGGAAAAACTGTTTTTT	.	.	TRBJ1-4	TRBV7-8
CAWSGVGVNSNQPQHF	TGTGCCTGGAGTGGCGTGGGGGTCAATAGCAATCAGCCCCAGCATTTT	.	.	TRBJ1-5	TRBV30
CSARQGASNQPQHF	TGCAGTGCAAGACAGGGTGCGAGCAATCAGCCCCAGCATTTT	many	TRBD1	TRBJ1-5	TRBV20-1
CASSGYREGETQYF	TGTGCCAGCAGCGGGTACAGGGAGGGGGAGACCCAGTACTTC	.	.	TRBJ2-5	TRBV9
CASSQGQGAERETQYF	TGCGCCAGCAGCCAGGGACAGGGGGCTGAAAGAGAGACCCAGTACTTC	many	TRBD1	TRBJ2-5	TRBV4-3
CASSLEDRHSYEQYF	TGTGCCAGCAGCTTAGAGGACAGGCACTCCTACGAGCAGTACTTC	many	TRBD1	TRBJ2-7	TRBV11-3
CATSRDRHTQYF	TGTGCCACCAGCAGAGACAGGCATACGCAGTATTTT	many	.	TRBJ2-3	TRBV15
CASSLAVLTQYF	TGTGCCAGCAGCTTAGCGGTACTGACCCAGTACTTC	.	.	TRBJ2-5	TRBV7-9
CSARKGDQPQHF	TGCAGTGCCCGAAAGGGGGATCAGCCCCAGCATTTT	once	.	TRBJ1-5	TRBV20-1
CASSYSRGPGNQPQHF	TGTGCCAGCAGTTACTCGAGGGGACCGGGCAATCAGCCCCAGCATTTT	many	.	TRBJ1-5	TRBV6-6
CASSSSDRGLQYF	TGTGCCAGCAGCTCCTCGGACAGGGGGCTTCAGTACTTC	many	TRBD1	TRBJ2-7	TRBV11-3
CASLGGQGAHEQYF	TGCGCCAGCCTGGGGGGACAGGGGGCCCACGAGCAGTACTTC	many	TRBD1	TRBJ2-7	TRBV10-2
CASRARQDSSGNTIYF	TGTGCCAGCAGAGCCAGACAGGACTCCTCTGGAAACACCATATATTTT	many	.	TRBJ1-3	TRBV12-3/TRBV12-4
CASSLTQGQPQYF	TGTGCCAGCAGCTTAACGCAAGGTCAGCCCCAGTACTTC	.	.	TRBJ2-5	TRBV7-2
CASSPDTANTEAFF	TGTGCCAGCTCACCGGACACAGCAAACACTGAAGCTTTCTTT	.	.	TRBJ1-1	TRBV18
CSVRTGGANTQYF	TGCAGTGTTCGGACAGGGGGCGCGAATACGCAGTATTTT	.	TRBD1	TRBJ2-3	TRBV20-1
CASSEPGTTDTQYF	TGTGCCAGCAGTGAACCAGGGACCACAGATACGCAGTATTTT	many	.	TRBJ2-3	TRBV25-1
CASSIQRANSYNEQFF	TGTGCCAGTAGTATACAGCGCGCCAACTCCTACAATGAGCAGTTCTTC	many	.	TRBJ2-1	TRBV19
CAISQDVGNAIYF	TGTGCCATCAGTCAGGACGTAGGAAACGCCATATATTTT	.	.	TRBJ1-3	TRBV10-3
CSASADRLNTEAFF	TGCAGTGCTAGTGCCGACAGGCTGAACACTGAAGCTTTCTTT	once	.	TRBJ1-1	TRBV20-1
CASSQGSGGETQYF	TGTGCCAGCAGCCAGGGGAGTGGGGGAGAGACCCAGTACTTC	.	.	TRBJ2-5	TRBV9
CSVEERLAGGYEQYF	TGCAGCGTTGAAGAACGACTAGCGGGAGGCTACGAGCAGTACTTC	many	TRBD2	TRBJ2-7	TRBV29-1
CASSLAGPDSLEQYF	TGTGCCAGCAGCTTAGCTGGCCCCGACAGCCTCGAGCAGTACTTC	.	.	TRBJ2-7	TRBV7-9
CASTRELGELFF	TGTGCCAGCACCCGAGAGCTCGGGGAGCTGTTTTTT	many	.	TRBJ2-2	TRBV12-3/TRBV12-4
CASSSSRYSGNTIYF	TGTGCCAGCAGCTCCAGCCGGTACTCTGGAAACACCATATATTTT	many	.	TRBJ1-3	TRBV13
CSARGLAGVIKTQYF	TGCAGTGCTAGAGGACTAGCGGGAGTCATAAAGACCCAGTACTTC	once	TRBD2	TRBJ2-5	TRBV20-1
CASSHTVLDRAYNEQFF	TGTGCCAGCAGCCACACGGTCTTGGACAGGGCCTACAATGAGCAGTTCTTC	many	TRBD1	TRBJ2-1	TRBV14
CATSREAPGLARGNERFF	TGTGCCACCAGCAGAGAAGCCCCCGGACTAGCGCGAGGGAATGAGCGGTTCTTC	.	TRBD2	TRBJ2-5	TRBV15
CATSARTISNEQFF	TGTGCCACCAGTGCCAGGACAATTAGTAATGAGCAGTTCTTC	many	.	TRBJ2-1	TRBV24-1
CASSVATNSPLHF	TGTGCCAGCAGCGTAGCGACTAATTCACCCCTCCACTTT	many	.	TRBJ1-6	TRBV9
CASRPASGANVLTF	TGTGCCAGTAGGCCAGCTTCTGGGGCCAACGTCCTGACTTTC	.	.	TRBJ2-6	TRBV19
CSAREAGIRGKAFF	TGCAGTGCTAGAGAGGCGGGGATTCGTGGAAAAGCTTTCTTT	.	.	TRBJ1-1	TRBV20-1
CASSLTGSPYNEQFF	TGTGCCAGCAGTTTAACGGGGAGCCCTTACAATGAGCAGTTCTTC	many	.	TRBJ2-1	TRBV12-3/TRBV12-4
CAASSRITTGFRNTIYF	TGTGCCGCCAGCAGCCGCATAACGACAGGGTTCAGAAACACCATATATTTT	.	TRBD1	TRBJ1-3	TRBV15
CASSLAGATVLTF	TGTGCCAGCAGCTTAGCTGGGGCCACCGTCCTGACTTTC	few	.	TRBJ2-6	TRBV11-3
CASSQDSLRGGYLTDTQYF	TGCGCCAGCAGCCAAGATTCGTTGAGGGGGGGGTATCTGACAGATACGCAGTATTTT	many	.	TRBJ2-3	TRBV4-3
CASSVASGMGTDTQYF	TGTGCCAGCAGTGTTGCTAGCGGGATGGGCACAGATACGCAGTATTTC	once	TRBD2	TRBJ2-3	TRBV2
CASRLDSPKLTDTQYF	TGTGCCAGCAGGTTGGACTCCCCTAAACTGACAGATACGCAGTATTTT	.	.	TRBJ2-3	TRBV2
CASSQGLAGVSSYNEQFF	TGCGCCAGCAGCCAAGGACTAGCGGGGGTTAGCTCCTACAATGAGCAGTTCTTC	many	TRBD2	TRBJ2-1	TRBV4-3
CASSLRRGNSPLHF	TGTGCCAGCAGCCTACGACGAGGGAATTCACCCCTCCACTTT	.	.	TRBJ1-6	TRBV11-2
CASSSSGRRYNEQFF	TGTGCCAGCAGTTCTAGCGGGAGGCGTTACAATGAGCAGTTCTTC	few	TRBD2	TRBJ2-1	TRBV6-1
CASMDTSYEQYF	TGTGCCAGCATGGACACCTCCTACGAGCAGTACTTC	many	.	TRBJ2-7	TRBV6-6
CASRPSTGVGNTIYF	TGTGCCAGCAGACCTTCGACAGGGGTCGGAAACACCATATATTTT	few	TRBD1	TRBJ1-3	TRBV6-2/TRBV6-3
CASSQPPGHGASGSWEQETQYF	TGCGCCAGCAGCCAACCTCCGGGACACGGGGCTAGCGGGAGTTGGGAGCAAGAGACCCAGTACTTC	many	TRBD2	TRBJ2-5	TRBV4-1
CATSDPRASLNGYTF	TGTGCCACCAGTGATCCTCGGGCCTCACTGAATGGCTACACCTTC	many	.	TRBJ1-2	TRBV24-1
CASSPTSGGSGTGELFF	TGTGCCAGCAGCCCGACTAGCGGGGGAAGTGGGACCGGGGAGCTGTTTTTT	many	TRBD2	TRBJ2-2	TRBV7-9
CASSTGTVNEQFF	TGTGCCAGCAGCACGGGGACAGTCAATGAGCAGTTCTTC	many	TRBD1	TRBJ2-1	TRBV7-2
CASSVAGLAVSGANVLTF	TGTGCCAGCAGCGTAGCGGGACTAGCGGTCTCTGGGGCCAACGTCCTGACTTTC	many	TRBD2	TRBJ2-6	TRBV9
CSARDSGRMWTDTQYF	TGCAGTGCTAGAGATAGCGGGAGGATGTGGACAGATACGCAGTATTTT	many	TRBD2	TRBJ2-3	TRBV20-1